This TCR beta chain was sequenced in a study of PD-1 blockade in classical Hodgkin lymphoma. Per germline, CDR1 SGDLS and CDR2 YYNGEE. V shed 0 bases and J 8 bases; nucleotides not matched to a gene: 8. This CDR3 is built from 16 residues. General study points: Possible causes of repertoire differences, disease activity or prior therapy, remain undefined.

Every patient had relapsed following autologous stem cell transplantation, and cohorts differed in brentuximab vedotin exposure. Libraries were prepared by immunoSEQ multiplex PCR; TCRdb keeps only in-frame clonotypes and omits some of them. The sample shows about 46,000 clones, around 82% of them seen only once. Comments on this clone: Its antigen is as yet unknown.

This clonotype originated in a human donor with classical Hodgkin lymphoma. The material sequenced was peripheral blood mononuclear cells (PBMCs), taken before the second cycle of nivolumab. The chain employs TRBV9 and TRBJ2-1, with TRBD2 identical over 10 bases. CDR3 protein: CASSVVERGGRDEQFF. The CDR3 nucleotides read TGTGCCAGCAGCGTAGTGGAGCGGGGGGGCCGGGATGAGCAGTTCTTC.